This T cell receptor (beta chain) was recorded in a study of identical twins. CDR3 length equals 12 residues. V dropped 0 bases and J dropped 8 bases, with 7 bases sitting between them. CDR1 is MNHEY, CDR2 SVGEGT, per germline. This clonotype was observed at least ten times. MiXCR, run by TCRdb on the 5' RACE reads, gives a single entry per CDR3 protein. The data contain some 210,000 distinct CDR3 sequences, less than 20% of them singletons. The same sample was also studied in work on T cells expressing NK-cell markers.

The specimen sequenced was CD8+ T cells sorted from blood. This chain joins TRBV6-2 or TRBV6-3 and TRBJ1-1; D is ambiguous. This TCR derives from a woman between 18 and 29 years old in good health. The chain's CDR3 is CASSYSRREAFF. The DNA for the CDR3 is TGTGCCAGCAGTTACTCGAGGAGGGAAGCTTTCTTT.